This is a list of T cell receptor beta chains from one sample in a study of cytomegalovirus exposure and HLA in healthy donors. This table comes from immunoSEQ multiplex PCR, and its TCRdb copy is limited to in-frame clones, with some not included. The sample contains 130,000 or so clones, 70% to 80% of which appear only once. The sample was PBMCs. The source is a female donor in good health and CMV-seronegative. Each CDR3 is given with its conserved first and last residue. The D gene is left open where the match is weak. Not all rows give a size; the values are once, few, many and, for expanded clones, a class.

cdr3_nt: TGTGCCAGCAGCTTCGGAGGGAACTATGGCTACACCTTC
cdr3_aa: CASSFGGNYGYTF
clone_size: .
j_call: TRBJ1-2
cdr3_length: 13
d_call: .
v_call: TRBV7-9

cdr3_nt: TGCGCCAGCAGCTTCGACAGGGCAGACACTGAAGCTTTCTTT
cdr3_aa: CASSFDRADTEAFF
clone_size: .
j_call: TRBJ1-1
cdr3_length: 14
d_call: TRBD1
v_call: TRBV5-1

cdr3_nt: TGCGCCAGCAGCTCGGACAGGGGAGTTGAAGCTTTCTTT
cdr3_aa: CASSSDRGVEAFF
clone_size: few
j_call: TRBJ1-1
cdr3_length: 13
d_call: TRBD1
v_call: TRBV5-1

cdr3_nt: TGTGCCAGCAGCGAGTCCCGGGGTGGGAGTACGAACACTGAAGCTTTCTTT
cdr3_aa: CASSESRGGSTNTEAFF
clone_size: .
j_call: TRBJ1-1
cdr3_length: 17
d_call: .
v_call: TRBV9

cdr3_nt: TGTGCCAGCAGCTCCGACGGTAGCGGCGGCACAGATACGCAGTATTTT
cdr3_aa: CASSSDGSGGTDTQYF
clone_size: .
j_call: TRBJ2-3
cdr3_length: 16
d_call: .
v_call: TRBV5-4

cdr3_nt: TGTGCCAGCAGCTACGGACTACCGAACTCCTACAATGAGCAGTTCTTC
cdr3_aa: CASSYGLPNSYNEQFF
clone_size: .
j_call: TRBJ2-1
cdr3_length: 16
d_call: .
v_call: TRBV5-4

cdr3_nt: TGTGCCAGCAGCGGGACAGGGTCCCTCTATGGCTACACCTTC
cdr3_aa: CASSGTGSLYGYTF
clone_size: once
j_call: TRBJ1-2
cdr3_length: 14
d_call: TRBD1
v_call: TRBV28

cdr3_nt: TGTGCCAGCAGCCCGCACGGGACAGGCTTTAACACCGGGGAGCTGTTTTTT
cdr3_aa: CASSPHGTGFNTGELFF
clone_size: .
j_call: TRBJ2-2
cdr3_length: 17
d_call: TRBD1
v_call: TRBV7-3

cdr3_nt: TGTGCCAGCAGTTTATCCGGGGTCTCGGGCTATGGCTACACCTTC
cdr3_aa: CASSLSGVSGYGYTF
clone_size: .
j_call: TRBJ1-2
cdr3_length: 15
d_call: .
v_call: TRBV27

cdr3_nt: TGTGCCAGCAGCCCCAGGGGTGGGCTAGGGAGCTACGAGCAGTACTTC
cdr3_aa: CASSPRGGLGSYEQYF
clone_size: .
j_call: TRBJ2-7
cdr3_length: 16
d_call: .
v_call: TRBV9

cdr3_nt: TGCGCCAGCAGCCCGGGACAGAGCGAGCAGTACTTC
cdr3_aa: CASSPGQSEQYF
clone_size: once
j_call: TRBJ2-7
cdr3_length: 12
d_call: TRBD1
v_call: TRBV5-1

cdr3_nt: TGTGCTAGTGGTTCGTACAGGGAGGGTCAGCCCCAGCATTTT
cdr3_aa: CASGSYREGQPQHF
clone_size: .
j_call: TRBJ1-5
cdr3_length: 14
d_call: .
v_call: TRBV12-5

cdr3_nt: TGTGCCAGCAGCCAGGGGGGGAACACTGAAGCTTTCTTT
cdr3_aa: CASSQGGNTEAFF
clone_size: .
j_call: TRBJ1-1
cdr3_length: 13
d_call: TRBD1
v_call: TRBV5-6

cdr3_nt: TGTGCCAGCAGTCTCGGGACAGGGGTGTACAATGAGCAGTTCTTC
cdr3_aa: CASSLGTGVYNEQFF
clone_size: .
j_call: TRBJ2-1
cdr3_length: 15
d_call: TRBD1
v_call: TRBV27

cdr3_nt: TGTGCCAGCTCACCACCGGGTAGCGGGGGAGATTACAATGAGCAGTTCTTC
cdr3_aa: CASSPPGSGGDYNEQFF
clone_size: .
j_call: TRBJ2-1
cdr3_length: 17
d_call: TRBD2
v_call: TRBV18

cdr3_nt: TGTGCCAGCAGTTTATCGAAAGATACGGGCAATGAGCAGTTCTTC
cdr3_aa: CASSLSKDTGNEQFF
clone_size: .
j_call: TRBJ2-1
cdr3_length: 15
d_call: .
v_call: TRBV27

cdr3_nt: TGTGCCAGCAGTTCAGGGGGGCAAAACTATGGCTACACCTTC
cdr3_aa: CASSSGGQNYGYTF
clone_size: .
j_call: TRBJ1-2
cdr3_length: 14
d_call: TRBD1
v_call: TRBV28

cdr3_nt: TGTGCCAGCAGCCAAGGGGCAGGGTTCTCCTACGAGCAGTACTTC
cdr3_aa: CASSQGAGFSYEQYF
clone_size: once
j_call: TRBJ2-7
cdr3_length: 15
d_call: .
v_call: TRBV7-9

cdr3_nt: TGTGCCACCAGCAGAGAGGGCGGGGGCTCCTACGAGCAGTACTTC
cdr3_aa: CATSREGGGSYEQYF
clone_size: .
j_call: TRBJ2-7
cdr3_length: 15
d_call: TRBD2
v_call: TRBV15

cdr3_nt: TGTGCCAGCGTTCTAGCCCCGGGGAACACTGAAGCTTTCTTT
cdr3_aa: CASVLAPGNTEAFF
clone_size: .
j_call: TRBJ1-1
cdr3_length: 14
d_call: .
v_call: TRBV27

cdr3_nt: TGTGCCAGCAGTGCTCGGCAGGGCGGCAATCAGCCCCAGCATTTT
cdr3_aa: CASSARQGGNQPQHF
clone_size: .
j_call: TRBJ1-5
cdr3_length: 15
d_call: .
v_call: TRBV2

cdr3_nt: TGCGCCAGCAGTGAGTCGGGACTAGCGGGAGAAGAGACCCAGTACTTC
cdr3_aa: CASSESGLAGEETQYF
clone_size: .
j_call: TRBJ2-5
cdr3_length: 16
d_call: TRBD2
v_call: TRBV10-1

cdr3_nt: TGCGCCAGCAGCCCCCGGACGGAGCGGGGGGCCGGGTGGGGGACGCAGTATTTT
cdr3_aa: CASSPRTERGAGWGTQYF
clone_size: .
j_call: TRBJ2-3
cdr3_length: 18
d_call: TRBD2
v_call: TRBV5-1

cdr3_nt: TGTGCCAGCAGCCCCAGGGACAGATCCTACGAGCAGTACTTC
cdr3_aa: CASSPRDRSYEQYF
clone_size: .
j_call: TRBJ2-7
cdr3_length: 14
d_call: TRBD1
v_call: TRBV9

cdr3_nt: TGTGCCAGTCGCAGGGTATTAAGGGACTATGGCTACACCTTC
cdr3_aa: CASRRVLRDYGYTF
clone_size: few
j_call: TRBJ1-2
cdr3_length: 14
d_call: .
v_call: TRBV19

cdr3_nt: TGTGCCAGCAGTGTCTCGCTAGCGGGAGGGCCCGTGACGGATACGCAGTATTTT
cdr3_aa: CASSVSLAGGPVTDTQYF
clone_size: .
j_call: TRBJ2-3
cdr3_length: 18
d_call: TRBD2
v_call: TRBV28

cdr3_nt: TGTGCCAGCAGTGAGGGGGGGACAAGGCAGTACTTC
cdr3_aa: CASSEGGTRQYF
clone_size: .
j_call: TRBJ2-7
cdr3_length: 12
d_call: .
v_call: TRBV2

cdr3_nt: TGTGCCAGCAGCCCCGGGACAAACTCCTACGAGCAGTACTTC
cdr3_aa: CASSPGTNSYEQYF
clone_size: .
j_call: TRBJ2-7
cdr3_length: 14
d_call: .
v_call: TRBV5-4

cdr3_nt: TGCGCCAGCAGTGAGGGGCGGGAGGGCCGGGAGACCCAGTACTTC
cdr3_aa: CASSEGREGRETQYF
clone_size: .
j_call: TRBJ2-5
cdr3_length: 15
d_call: TRBD2
v_call: TRBV10-1

cdr3_nt: TGCGCCAGCAGTGGCGATATCAATTCACCCCTCCACTTT
cdr3_aa: CASSGDINSPLHF
clone_size: once
j_call: TRBJ1-6
cdr3_length: 13
d_call: .
v_call: TRBV10-1

cdr3_nt: TGTGCCACCCTTTGGGCGGGGACCACAGATACGCAGTATTTT
cdr3_aa: CATLWAGTTDTQYF
clone_size: .
j_call: TRBJ2-3
cdr3_length: 14
d_call: .
v_call: TRBV5-6

cdr3_nt: TGTGCCAGCAGCTACGGACTGAATCCCATGAACACTGAAGCTTTCTTT
cdr3_aa: CASSYGLNPMNTEAFF
clone_size: .
j_call: TRBJ1-1
cdr3_length: 16
d_call: .
v_call: TRBV7-6

cdr3_nt: TGTGCCAGCAGCCCCGGACAGGGGGCCTACGAGCAGTACTTC
cdr3_aa: CASSPGQGAYEQYF
clone_size: .
j_call: TRBJ2-7
cdr3_length: 14
d_call: TRBD1
v_call: TRBV7-6

cdr3_nt: TGCGCCAGCAGCTTGGGACAGAGAAACTATGGCTACACCTTC
cdr3_aa: CASSLGQRNYGYTF
clone_size: .
j_call: TRBJ1-2
cdr3_length: 14
d_call: .
v_call: TRBV5-1

cdr3_nt: TGTGCCAGCAGTGAACAGGGGAATCAGCCCCAGCATTTT
cdr3_aa: CASSEQGNQPQHF
clone_size: few
j_call: TRBJ1-5
cdr3_length: 13
d_call: .
v_call: TRBV2

cdr3_nt: TGTGCCATCAGTGAGTCCGGGACTAGTTTTTCCAGGACCGGGGAGCTGTTTTTT
cdr3_aa: CAISESGTSFSRTGELFF
clone_size: .
j_call: TRBJ2-2
cdr3_length: 18
d_call: TRBD2
v_call: TRBV10-3

cdr3_nt: TGTGCCAGCAGCTCTACAGGGGGCTTTGCCGAGGAGACCCAGTACTTC
cdr3_aa: CASSSTGGFAEETQYF
clone_size: .
j_call: TRBJ2-5
cdr3_length: 16
d_call: TRBD1
v_call: TRBV7-9

cdr3_nt: TGTGCCAGCAGCTTCTCTGAGACAACCTACAATGAGCAGTTCTTC
cdr3_aa: CASSFSETTYNEQFF
clone_size: .
j_call: TRBJ2-1
cdr3_length: 15
d_call: .
v_call: TRBV7-9

cdr3_nt: TGTGCCAGCAGCGTAGTTGCAGGGGGCAATGAGCAGTTCTTC
cdr3_aa: CASSVVAGGNEQFF
clone_size: .
j_call: TRBJ2-1
cdr3_length: 14
d_call: TRBD1
v_call: TRBV9

cdr3_nt: TGTGCCAGCAGTTATCCTAGGACAGTCCAAGCTTTCTTT
cdr3_aa: CASSYPRTVQAFF
clone_size: .
j_call: TRBJ1-1
cdr3_length: 13
d_call: .
v_call: TRBV6-6

cdr3_nt: TGTGCCAGCAGCGTAGCTACGGACAGGGGACCGGAAAAACTGTTTTTT
cdr3_aa: CASSVATDRGPEKLFF
clone_size: .
j_call: TRBJ1-4
cdr3_length: 16
d_call: TRBD1
v_call: TRBV9

cdr3_nt: TGTGCCAGCAGCCCTAACGGGGATCCTAAACAGCCCCAGCATTTT
cdr3_aa: CASSPNGDPKQPQHF
clone_size: .
j_call: TRBJ1-5
cdr3_length: 15
d_call: .
v_call: TRBV7-9